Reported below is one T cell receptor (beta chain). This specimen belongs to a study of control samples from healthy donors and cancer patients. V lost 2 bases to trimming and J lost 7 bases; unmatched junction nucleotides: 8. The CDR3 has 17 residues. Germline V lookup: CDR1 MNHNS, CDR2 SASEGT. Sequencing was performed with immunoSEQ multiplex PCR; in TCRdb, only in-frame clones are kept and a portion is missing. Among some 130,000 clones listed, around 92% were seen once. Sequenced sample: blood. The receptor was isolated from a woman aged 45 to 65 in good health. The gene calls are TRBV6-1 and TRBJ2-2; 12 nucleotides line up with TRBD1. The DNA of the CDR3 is TGTGCCAGCAGTGAATTGGGACAGGGGGCTAGTGGCGGGGAGCTGTTTTTT. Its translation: CASSELGQGASGGELFF.